These T cell receptor beta chains were read from a single sample in a study of T cell repertoires in cytomegalovirus infection. Via MiXCR, TCRdb re-called the reads, giving one row per CDR3 protein. The table has roughly 320,000 distinct CDR3 sequences, 8% to 10% seen once. Sequencing was carried out using PBMCs. All receptors derive from a human donor in good health (CMV status not recorded). Some clones in this sample may be carry-over from other donors' samples. Each CDR3 is given without its conserved first and last residue. The D gene is left open where the match is weak. Not all rows give a size; the values are once, few, many and, for expanded clones, a class.

cdr3_aa | clone_size | j_call | d_call | v_call
ASSLLRGAEAF | NA | TRBJ1-1 | NA | TRBV12-3/TRBV12-4
ASSSGGPPYNEQF | NA | TRBJ2-1 | NA | TRBV5-1
ATSENRDTGELF | NA | TRBJ2-2 | NA | TRBV24-1
ASSGGELYEQY | many | TRBJ2-7 | NA | TRBV6-6
ASSAHWANSGNTIY | many | TRBJ1-3 | NA | TRBV9
SASEANTGELF | few | TRBJ2-2 | NA | TRBV20-1
ASSPGQGHHYGYT | NA | TRBJ1-2 | TRBD1 | TRBV10-2
ASNSRRAVNEQF | many | TRBJ2-1 | NA | TRBV2
SVGRFSTDTQY | many | TRBJ2-3 | NA | TRBV29-1
SARGAGLHGYT | NA | TRBJ1-2 | NA | TRBV20-1
ASRLGSDNRLYNEQF | many | TRBJ2-1 | NA | TRBV7-9
ASSVQGNTGELF | few | TRBJ2-2 | NA | TRBV7-9
ATSRDKGNYGYT | many | TRBJ1-2 | NA | TRBV15
ASRKGPGANVLT | many | TRBJ2-6 | NA | TRBV6-4
ASSQGTEAS | NA | TRBJ1-1 | NA | TRBV6-2/TRBV6-3
ASSLASWDPPGADEQF | many | TRBJ2-1 | NA | TRBV7-9
ASSAGLAVDIQY | NA | TRBJ2-4 | TRBD2 | TRBV5-1
ATSSRGSNQPQH | many | TRBJ1-5 | NA | TRBV15
ASSHLSGGAYNEQF | NA | TRBJ2-1 | TRBD2 | TRBV4-2
ASSPPTGTFKQF | many | TRBJ2-1 | TRBD1 | TRBV7-9
ASSPGGEVKNYGYT | NA | TRBJ1-2 | NA | TRBV28
ASSLGGQANTEAF | many | TRBJ1-1 | TRBD1 | TRBV12-3/TRBV12-4
ASRLTGTNTGELF | many | TRBJ2-2 | NA | TRBV28
SAVWTDTQY | NA | TRBJ2-3 | NA | TRBV20-1
ASSLESTGIRGYT | many | TRBJ1-2 | NA | TRBV7-6
AISEARGVSRETQY | many | TRBJ2-5 | NA | TRBV10-3
ASSSTFEQGYSLF | many | TRBJ2-2 | TRBD1 | TRBV7-2
ASSRRDSTDTQY | many | TRBJ2-3 | NA | TRBV25-1
ASSPPPRGTQY | NA | TRBJ2-5 | NA | TRBV28
SASSSSAVNSPLH | many | TRBJ1-6 | NA | TRBV20-1
SARGRQGQETQY | many | TRBJ2-5 | NA | TRBV20-1
ASSSDVARVGYT | many | TRBJ1-2 | NA | TRBV7-2
SVVLPGQVTPLGGYT | many | TRBJ1-2 | NA | TRBV29-1
SARALAASYNEQF | many | TRBJ2-1 | TRBD2 | TRBV20-1
ASSRTLDRGGETQY | many | TRBJ2-5 | TRBD1 | TRBV7-2
ASSQDRGWSEKLF | many | TRBJ1-4 | NA | TRBV14
ASTRANYGYT | many | TRBJ1-2 | NA | TRBV19
SVETGLTDTQY | few | TRBJ2-3 | NA | TRBV29-1
SARERLAFYNEQF | many | TRBJ2-1 | TRBD2 | TRBV20-1
ASRLISGQPQH | NA | TRBJ1-5 | NA | TRBV5-6
ASSYQGLAKGNEQF | NA | TRBJ2-1 | TRBD2 | TRBV6-5
ASSLGQGIEQF | many | TRBJ2-1 | TRBD1 | TRBV5-4
ASSSGGPETQY | many | TRBJ2-5 | NA | TRBV12-3/TRBV12-4
ASSFRGQSPLH | few | TRBJ1-6 | TRBD1 | TRBV12-3/TRBV12-4
ASSRGGTTETQY | many | TRBJ2-5 | TRBD2 | TRBV7-2
SASPAQGLSGYT | NA | TRBJ1-2 | NA | TRBV20-1
ATNGEGGINEQF | many | TRBJ2-1 | NA | TRBV2
ASSPGQPYNEQF | many | TRBJ2-1 | TRBD1 | TRBV6-4
ASSLVLGHGYT | many | TRBJ1-2 | NA | TRBV12-3/TRBV12-4
ASSLPPRSQNEQF | many | TRBJ2-1 | NA | TRBV12-3/TRBV12-4